This T cell receptor beta chain was observed in a study of cytomegalovirus exposure and HLA in healthy donors. The PCR contained 60 Vbeta and 13 Jbeta primers. The protocol was immunoSEQ multiplex PCR, while the TCRdb copy is restricted to in-frame clones and leaves out a portion. Of some 130,000 clones listed, about 74% are singletons. This clone was observed a single time. V shed 0 bases, J shed 2 bases, and the junction held 1 base outside the gene matches. CDR1 is SGHTA, CDR2 FQGTGA, per germline. The CDR3 is 16 residues long. The source of this sequence is a man in his thirties or forties in good health and CMV-seronegative. Source material: PBMCs. The chain carries TRBV7-3 and TRBJ2-1, with TRBD2 identical over 10 bases. In nucleotides, the CDR3 is TGTGCCAGCAGCTTAACTAGCGGGAGGACCTACAATGAGCAGTTCTTC. It specifies CASSLTSGRTYNEQFF.